One and the same sample provided the 18 T cell receptor beta chains below, sequenced in a study of blood T cell repertoires in COVID-19. The assay was immunoSEQ multiplex PCR, and TCRdb's table has in-frame clones only and misses some. The table lists about 240,000 clones, roughly 80% of them singletons. Sequenced: peripheral blood. All receptors derive from a woman older than 75 with acute or convalescent COVID-19.

This chain connects TRBV19 to TRBJ2-5, with 7 bases fitting TRBD2. This CDR3 spans 13 amino acids. Germline V gene data show CDR1 as LNHDA and CDR2 as SQIVND (reference sequence). V gave up 7 bases and J gave up 5 bases; unmatched junction bases: 7. Here the CDR3 DNA reads TGTGCCAGTAAGGGGAGGGGCGGGGAGACCCAGTACTTC. Translating it yields CASKGRGGETQYF.

The chain uses TRBV2 and TRBJ2-1; TRBD1 matches 7 bases. CDR3 length equals 15 residues. Germline CDR1 SNHLY, CDR2 FYNNEI. J lost 6 bases, V lost 3 bases, and 8 bases had no gene match. The CDR3 loop is CASSDATGSSNEQFF. The CDR3 DNA sequence: TGTGCCAGCAGTGACGCGACAGGGAGTAGCAATGAGCAGTTCTTC.

This chain links TRBV5-1 with TRBJ1-2, with D maybe TRBD1 (6 bases). Trimming cost V 3 bases and J 3 bases, with 18 bases left between them. The germline V gene has CDR1 SGHRS and CDR2 YFSETQ. The CDR3 has 16 amino acids. The CDR3 sequence is CASSSPGAGDYYGYTF. DNA for the CDR3: TGCGCCAGCAGCTCGCCTGGGGCAGGGGATTACTATGGCTACACCTTC.

This sequence joins TRBV19 and TRBJ1-4, with TRBD1 matching over 11 bases. The junction had 11 bases not matched to a gene; V was cut back by 4 bases and J by 7 bases. The CDR3 is 17 residues long. CDR1 is LNHDA, CDR2 SQIVND, per germline (reference sequence). The CDR3 region has the DNA TGTGCCAGTAGTAAGGCGGGACAGGGGGAGTTTGGTGAAAAACTGTTTTTT. Translation gives CASSKAGQGEFGEKLFF.

The chain carries TRBV29-1 and TRBJ1-1, with D perhaps matching TRBD1 (6 bases). The CDR3 extends over 13 amino acids. The V end lost 7 bases, the J end lost 0 bases, and 12 bases lay between the germline ends. Germline V gives CDR1 SQVTM, CDR2 ANQGSEA. Here the CDR3 reads CSAQGQLNTEAFF. Here the CDR3 DNA reads TGCAGCGCCCAAGGACAGCTGAACACTGAAGCTTTCTTT.

The V and J genes are TRBV3-1 (or the pseudogene TRBV3-2) and TRBJ1-4; 7 bases are shared with TRBD1. The CDR3 is 16 amino acids. With V trimmed by 0 bases and J by 7 bases, 8 bases remained unmatched. Germline CDR1 LGHDT, CDR2 YNNKEL (reference sequence). CDR3 residues: CASSQDRGWGGEKLFF. The CDR3 nucleotides read TGTGCCAGCAGCCAAGACAGGGGGTGGGGTGGTGAAAAACTGTTTTTT.

This clone was picked up a small number of times. V is TRBV7-9 and J is TRBJ1-2; 7 bases agree with TRBD1. This CDR3 spans 14 amino acids. The junction had 11 bases not matched to a gene; V was cut back by 5 bases and J by 8 bases. In germline, CDR1 is SEHNR, CDR2 FQNEAQ (reference sequence). CDR3 DNA: TGTGCCAGCAGCCCAACGACAGGGAGTTTCGGCTACACCTTC. Protein: CASSPTTGSFGYTF.

CDR3 coding DNA: TGTGCCAGCAGCCAACGGGGACAGGGGGCCAACCATCCTAACTATGGCTACACCTTC. Its translation is CASSQRGQGANHPNYGYTF. The chain couples TRBV7-8 to TRBJ1-2, with 12 bases that match TRBD1. CDR1 and CDR2 (germline): SGHVS, FQNEAQ. There are 19 residues in the CDR3. V lost 5 bases and J lost 0; bases outside the gene matches: 13.

The rearrangement links TRBV28 to TRBJ1-5; D call uncertain. Trimming took off 2 bases at V and 4 bases at J, with 21 bases between the two ends. Per germline, CDR1 MDHEN and CDR2 SYDVKM. The CDR3 spans 18 residues. CDR3 sequence reads: CASSLGVRGLVINQPQHF. CDR3 nucleotide sequence: TGTGCCAGCAGTTTAGGTGTCCGCGGCTTGGTGATTAATCAGCCCCAGCATTTT.

The gene calls are TRBV10-2 and TRBJ1-3; 8 bases map to TRBD1. This CDR3 is 17 amino acids long. With 4 bases clipped from V and 2 bases from J, the junction kept 10 bases outside the gene matches. Germline values: CDR1 WSHSY, CDR2 SAAADI. Written as DNA, the CDR3 is TGCGCCAGCAGTGTTCCCGGACAGGGCGAGGCTGGAAACACCATATATTTT. The encoded protein is CASSVPGQGEAGNTIYF.

The rearrangement links TRBV24-1 to TRBJ1-5; the D is unclear. CDR1 KGHDR and CDR2 SFDVKD come from the germline V gene. The CDR3 runs to 14 residues. Trimming left V 2 bases short and J 5 bases short, with 9 bases between. The CDR3 loop is CATSDYRVDQPQHF. The CDR3 DNA sequence: TGTGCCACCAGTGATTACCGCGTGGATCAGCCCCAGCATTTT.

This chain connects TRBV5-8 to TRBJ2-3; TRBD1 matches at 9 bases. Germline lookup yields CDR1 SGHTS and CDR2 YDEGEE. V lost 3 bases, J lost 4 bases, and 6 bases stayed unmatched. This CDR3 has 15 residues. The CDR3 region has the DNA TGTGCCAGCAGCTCCGGGACAGGGTTTTCAGATACGCAGTATTTT. Its protein is CASSSGTGFSDTQYF.

As concerns this clone: Other DNA sequences from this sample encode an identical CDR3 as well. This sequence joins TRBV3-1 (or the pseudogene TRBV3-2) and TRBJ1-5, with D possibly TRBD1 on 5 matching bases. Trimming removed 0 bases at V and 2 bases at J, with 14 bases between. The CDR3 spans 17 residues. Germline V CDR1 and CDR2: LGHDT, YNNKEL (reference sequence). The CDR3 DNA reads TGTGCCAGCAGCCAAGAGGGAAGGGGTTTAGGCAATCAGCCCCAGCATTTT. Translation: CASSQEGRGLGNQPQHF.

The chain recombines TRBV5-1 with TRBJ1-6, with D tentatively TRBD1 (6 bases). The germline V gene has CDR1 SGHRS and CDR2 YFSETQ. The CDR3 length is 15 residues. The V end lost 3 bases, the J end lost 10 bases, and 17 bases lay between the germline ends. DNA for the CDR3: TGCGCCAGCAGCTCAGAAGGGGGGAGGGGGTCACCCCTCCACTTT. This codes for CASSSEGGRGSPLHF.

The chain has TRBV6-5 and TRBJ2-7; 7 nucleotides align to TRBD1. The CDR3 is 14 amino acids. V shed 7 bases, J shed 3 bases, and the junction held 9 bases outside the gene matches. Germline CDR1 reads MNHEY; CDR2 reads SVGAGI. The CDR3 DNA reads TGTGCCAGCACCGGCGGACAGGTGGTCTACGAGCAGTACTTC. Its protein is CASTGGQVVYEQYF.

The V gene is TRBV6-5, the J gene TRBJ1-2; D not resolved. Looked up from germline, CDR1 is MNHEY and CDR2 is SVGAGI. The CDR3 extends over 15 amino acids. Trimming removed 0 bases from V and 5 bases from J, with 13 bases in between. CDR3 protein: CASSYSKVGGYGYTF. The DNA of the CDR3 is TGTGCCAGCAGTTACTCGAAAGTGGGAGGGTATGGCTACACCTTC.

This clone was detected a few times. The J gene is TRBJ2-1, the V gene TRBV7-9, with 7 positions matching TRBD2. V lost 5 bases, J lost 9 bases, and 4 bases stayed unmatched. The CDR3 spans 12 residues. The germline V gene encodes CDR1 SEHNR and CDR2 FQNEAQ (reference sequence). The CDR3: CASSRDYSEQFF. In DNA form, the CDR3 reads TGTGCCAGCAGCCGGGACTATTCTGAGCAGTTCTTC.

The CDR3 sequence is CASSLAEAGGRETQYF. The DNA of the CDR3 is TGTGCCAGCAGCTTAGCGGAGGCAGGGGGCCGAGAGACCCAGTACTTC. The V and J genes are TRBV7-2 and TRBJ2-5; TRBD1 matches at 8 bases. The CDR3 is 16 amino acids. Germline V gene data show CDR1 as SGHTA and CDR2 as FQGNSA. V shed 0 bases, J shed 4 bases, and the junction held 7 bases outside the gene matches.